A single sample is the source of the 7 T cell receptor beta chains below, sequenced in a study of OX40 agonist ivuxolimab in advanced cancers. Sequenced by immunoSEQ multiplex PCR; TCRdb stores in-frame clones only, minus some. The table has about 79,000 clones, under 90% seen once. The source was CD4+ or CD8+ T cells sorted from blood, collected in a trial of the OX40 agonist ivuxolimab. The source of these receptors is an adult with an advanced solid tumor such as melanoma, head and neck, liver or kidney cancer.

The V call is TRBV18, the J call TRBJ1-1, with D unresolved. Trimming removed 3 bases from V and 0 bases from J, with 23 bases in between. Germline assignment: CDR1 KGHSH and CDR2 LQKENI. This CDR3 contains 19 residues. CDR3: CASSPPLLGRDDMNTEAFF. DNA of the CDR3: TGTGCCAGCTCACCGCCACTTCTGGGCCGCGATGACATGAACACTGAAGCTTTCTTT.

This sequence joins TRBV27 and TRBJ2-2; tentative D call: TRBD2 (6 bases). V was pared by 5 bases and J by 1 base, with 14 bases between. Germline values: CDR1 MNHEY, CDR2 SMNVEV (reference sequence). This CDR3 is built from 16 residues. The DNA for the CDR3 is TGTGCCAGCAGTGGGCGGGGCGGAGAGAACACCGGGGAGCTGTTTTTT. This gives the protein CASSGRGGENTGELFF.

The chain recombines TRBV9 with TRBJ2-2, with no clear D. The CDR3 has 15 residues. Germline CDR1 SGDLS, CDR2 YYNGEE. V shed 0 bases and J shed 7 bases, with 13 bases lying between them. DNA for the CDR3: TGTGCCAGCAGCGTAGAGGCTAGTGTTAACGGGGAGCTGTTTTTT. Translating gives CASSVEASVNGELFF. Full variable domain (outside the CDR3, taken from reference TRBV9 and TRBJ2-2): DSGVTQTPKHLITATGQRVTLRCSPRSGDLSVYWYQQSLDQGLQFLIQYYNGEERAKGNILERFSAQQFPDLHSELNLSSLELGDSALYFCASSVEASVNGELFFGEGSRLTVL.

V is TRBV7-9 and J is TRBJ1-1; no firm D call. The CDR3 runs 13 residues. CDR1 and CDR2 from the germline V gene are SEHNR and FQNEAQ (reference sequence). Trimming took 3 bases from V and 3 from J, leaving 8 bases between them. The CDR3 DNA sequence: TGTGCCAGCAGCTTTCGGGCGGACACTGAAGCTTTCTTT. It translates to CASSFRADTEAFF.

This clone showed up just once. The genes are TRBV5-1 and TRBJ2-3; D not resolved. Deletions cut 4 bases from V and 3 bases from J, with 9 bases between. The CDR3 loop spans 13 amino acids. The germline V gene has CDR1 SGHRS and CDR2 YFSETQ. CDR3 sequence (DNA): TGCGCCAGCAGCGGATACGGAACAGATACGCAGTATTTT. Encoded protein: CASSGYGTDTQYF. Full variable domain (missing parts from reference TRBV5-1 and TRBJ2-3): KAGVTQTPRYLIKTRGQQVTLSCSPISGHRSVSWYQQTPGQGLQFLFEYFSETQRNKGNFPGRFSGRQFSNSRSEMNVSTLELGDSALYLCASSGYGTDTQYFGPGTRLTVL.

This chain joins TRBV7-2 and TRBJ2-7; tentative D call: TRBD2 (6 bases). The ends were cut back, 5 bases at V and 6 bases at J, with 14 bases in the middle. Per the germline V gene, CDR1 is SGHTA and CDR2 is FQGNSA. This CDR3 is 13 amino acids long. The CDR3 is CASSTNSGGEQYF. The CDR3 DNA sequence: TGTGCCAGCAGCACCAATTCCGGGGGCGAGCAGTACTTC.

CDR3 bases: TGCGCCAGCAGCTTCTCCGGGGAGAACTATGGCTACACCTTC. Amino acids: CASSFSGENYGYTF. The chain employs TRBV5-1 and TRBJ1-2; D call uncertain. V was shortened by 2 bases and J by 2 bases, with 10 bases between the two germline ends. The CDR3 sequence is 14 residues long. From germline, CDR1 is SGHRS and CDR2 YFSETQ.